The following is a T cell receptor (beta chain) sequence with its context. No antigen is known for it. CD8 cells classed as naive were CD45RO-negative and positively selected for CCR7, excluding terminally differentiated effector memory CD45RA+ cells. The donor cohort consisted entirely of Caucasian adults residing in Nashville, Tennessee. Germline CDR1 reads SGHRS; CDR2 reads YFSETQ. Losses at the gene ends were 0 bases for V and 1 base for J; bases not matched to a gene: 3. The CDR3 extends over 16 amino acids. Assay used: immunoSEQ multiplex PCR; TCRdb lists only in-frame clones, some missing. The sample holds about 800,000 clones, about 96% seen once. The record originates from a study of shared clonotypes between healthy human individuals. Across the study: Every donor yielded three CD4 naive, three CD4 memory, two CD8 naive and one CD8 memory plate. Findings of the study overall: The naive CD4 repertoires of a handful of donors were compared, and approximately 4.7% of clonotypes were shared. Generally, naive subsets came out with larger estimated richness than memory subsets.

This TCR was recovered from a young man in good health. The J gene is TRBJ1-4, the V gene TRBV5-1; 7 nucleotides line up with TRBD1. Sample: naive CD8+ T cells sorted from blood. The CDR3 bases are TGCGCCAGCAGCTTGGGCCGACAGGGAACTAATGAAAAACTGTTTTTT. Protein sequence: CASSLGRQGTNEKLFF.